This TCR beta chain stems from a study of cytomegalovirus exposure and HLA in healthy donors. The data were produced by immunoSEQ multiplex PCR, yet TCRdb's version contains in-frame clones alone and is incomplete. This sample has fewer than 250,000 clones; just under 90% occur once, and the top ten carry 2.5% to 3%. Germline V lookup: CDR1 LNHDA, CDR2 SQIVND (reference sequence). The V end was cut by 4 bases, the J end by 3 bases, with 7 bases between. The CDR3 is 12 residues long. Material: PBMCs. V and J are TRBV19 and TRBJ2-7; D gene ambiguous. This TCR was recovered from a man aged 18-30 years in good health and CMV-seronegative. The CDR3: CASSRSGYEQYF. For the CDR3, the DNA is TGTGCCAGTAGTAGGTCCGGCTACGAGCAGTACTTC.